The present T cell receptor (beta chain) was sequenced within a study of blood T cells in healthy people across ages. Turning to the study itself: Template switching picked up about one barcoded beta molecule for each two T cells.

With 5 bases clipped from V and 6 bases from J, the junction kept 15 bases outside the gene matches. The germline V gene has CDR1 SGHAT and CDR2 FQNNGV. The CDR3 is 18 amino acids. Turning to this clonotype: The target antigen is unknown.

Study-level points and caveats: Older age coincided with a roughly linear decline in TCR beta diversity per million T cells.

Each sample yielded at least 6 million isolated PBMCs. Every sample gave at least 5 micrograms of total RNA when it was extracted. A second PCR of roughly 7 to 11 cycles used a sample-barcoded 5' primer and a J-beta primer mix. TCRdb processed the 5' RACE reads anew with MiXCR; each CDR3 protein has one entry. The repertoire holds about 640,000 distinct CDR3 sequences, with around three fifths as singletons. Source material: blood. The sequence derives from a man aged 55 to 70 in good health. The chain employs TRBV11-2 and TRBJ2-1; 11 bases match TRBD2. CDR3 nucleotides: TGTGCCAGCAGCCAACAACCCTCCCTAGCGGGGGGCGGCAATGAGCAGTTCTTC. Protein sequence: CASSQQPSLAGGGNEQFF.